A single sample gave rise to the 2 T cell receptor beta chains below, sequenced in a study of T cell responses to AZD1222 COVID-19 vaccine. Clones were read by immunoSEQ multiplex PCR, and TCRdb kept only the in-frame ones, dropping some. The sample contains about 100,000 clones, around 87% of which appear only once. The sample in question was peripheral blood, obtained on day 0 of AZD1222 vaccination. The receptors shown here come from an adult in good health.

This sequence joins TRBV6-5 and TRBJ2-7; TRBD1 agrees at 9 bases. V lost 0 bases and J lost 4; bases outside the gene matches: 4. Germline loops: CDR1 MNHEY, CDR2 SVGAGI. This CDR3 has 15 amino acids. The CDR3 sequence: CASSYSGQGTYEQYF. The CDR3 nucleotides are TGTGCCAGCAGTTACTCGGGACAGGGTACATACGAGCAGTACTTC.

The rearrangement joins TRBV19 to TRBJ1-4; D perhaps matches TRBD1 (5 bases). Germline V gives CDR1 LNHDA, CDR2 SQIVND (reference sequence). Trimming removed 7 bases from V and 0 bases from J, with 9 bases in between. The CDR3 is 14 residues long. The CDR3 loop is CASMTDATNEKLFF. CDR3 nucleotides: TGTGCCAGTATGACAGACGCAACTAATGAAAAACTGTTTTTT.